This TCR beta chain is from a study of T-cell reconstitution after alpha-beta-depleted transplantation in children. The authors prepared the TCRbeta library with unique molecular identifiers. Via MiXCR, TCRdb re-called the PCR reads, giving one row per CDR3 protein. The sample includes nearly 550,000 distinct CDR3 sequences, about a sixth of them seen just once. The V gene lost 3 bases and the J gene lost 4 bases, with 21 bases spanning the gap. Germline V gene sequence: CDR1 KGHSH, CDR2 LQKENI. The CDR3 totals 17 residues. This clonotype was obtained from a human donor who donated a stem cell graft to a child with acute lymphoblastic leukemia. This specimen was PBMCs from the stem cell graft donor, taken from the stem cell graft. V gene TRBV18 combines with J gene TRBJ2-5, with D perhaps being TRBD1 or TRBD2 (5 bases each). This chain's CDR3 is CASSPQLSSRGGETQYF. The CDR3 nucleotides are TGTGCCAGCTCACCCCAATTGTCATCGAGGGGCGGAGAGACCCAGTACTTC.